One sample yielded the 11 T cell receptor beta chains listed below, sequenced in a study of blood T cell repertoires in COVID-19. Produced via immunoSEQ multiplex PCR; TCRdb's table is partial and in-frame only. Here the sample spans around 120,000 clones, over 75% being singletons. Sequenced sample: peripheral blood. These receptors all stem from a man over 45 with acute or convalescent COVID-19.

This clone showed up just once. This chain connects TRBV18 to TRBJ1-5; D is ambiguous. CDR1 is KGHSH, CDR2 LQKENI, per germline. This CDR3 region has 12 residues. V lost 2 bases to trimming and J lost 5 bases, with 4 bases between them. The CDR3 here is CASSPGDQPQHF. The CDR3 DNA reads TGTGCCAGCTCACCAGGAGATCAGCCCCAGCATTTT.

This rearrangement joins TRBV6-2 or TRBV6-3 to TRBJ2-5, with TRBD1 identical over 9 bases. The V and J ends lost 6 bases and 5 bases, in that order; junction bases with no gene match: 10. CDR3 size: 15 residues. Germline CDR1 reads MNHEY; CDR2 reads SVGEGT. The CDR3 loop is CASSQQGASWETQYF. The CDR3 nucleotides read TGTGCCAGCAGCCAACAGGGGGCAAGTTGGGAGACCCAGTACTTC.

This chain links TRBV5-6 with TRBJ2-5, with D possibly matching TRBD2 (5 bases). Germline-derived CDR1 and CDR2 are SGHDT and YYEEEE. The V end was cut by 6 bases, the J end by 1 base, with 13 bases between. This CDR3 spans 14 amino acids. The CDR3: CASTSFSGQETQYF. The CDR3 coding sequence is TGTGCCAGCACCTCCTTCAGCGGCCAAGAGACCCAGTACTTC.

This clone was counted once. The genes are TRBV5-1 and TRBJ2-5, with TRBD2 as a possible D gene (5 bases). Germline CDR1 reads SGHRS; CDR2 reads YFSETQ. The CDR3 spans 12 residues. V lost 5 bases and J 1 base, leaving 6 bases between the germline ends. CDR3 sequence: CASRRAQETQYF. CDR3 nucleotides: TGCGCCAGCAGGCGGGCCCAAGAGACCCAGTACTTC.

V gene TRBV7-2 combines with J gene TRBJ2-3, with D possibly TRBD1 on 6 matching bases. V lost 1 base, J lost 6 bases, and 11 bases lay in between. Germline assignment: CDR1 SGHTA and CDR2 FQGNSA. The CDR3 spans 14 residues. The chain's CDR3 is CASSLGQGPDTQYF. As DNA, the CDR3 is TGTGCCAGCAGCTTAGGTCAGGGGCCCGATACGCAGTATTTT.

The DNA of the CDR3 is TGTGCTAGTGGTACCGGGACTAGCGAAGAGACCCAGTACTTC. This encodes CASGTGTSEETQYF. The chain recombines TRBV12-5 with TRBJ2-5, with TRBD2 matching 10 bases. Per the germline V gene, CDR1 is LGHNT and CDR2 is FRNRAP. There are 14 residues in the CDR3. V lost 5 bases, J lost 3 bases, and 3 bases stayed unmatched.

A few counts support this clone. The rearrangement joins TRBV5-5 to TRBJ1-2; D possibly corresponds to TRBD1 (6 bases). V dropped 4 bases and J dropped 3 bases, with 13 bases sitting between them. There are 14 residues in the CDR3. The V gene's germline CDR1 is SGHKS and CDR2 YYEKEE (reference sequence). CDR3 in amino acids: CASSKGAGDYGYTF. Here the CDR3 DNA reads TGTGCCAGCAGCAAGGGAGCAGGGGACTATGGCTACACCTTC.

The chain carries TRBV19 and TRBJ2-1; 7 positions match TRBD2. The ends lost 5 bases at V and 10 bases at J; junction bases unmatched: 5. In germline, CDR1 is LNHDA, CDR2 SQIVND (reference sequence). The length of the CDR3 is 12 residues. The CDR3 DNA reads as TGTGCCAGTAGTGGAGCGGGGAAGGAGCAGTTCTTC. Translated, it gives CASSGAGKEQFF.

The chain is built from TRBV25-1 and TRBJ1-2, with TRBD1 matching 9 bases. Trimming took 8 bases from V and 2 from J; bases not matched to a gene: 9. CDR3 length: 15 residues. In germline, CDR1 is MGHDK, CDR2 SYGVNS. The CDR3 loop is CASAPRDRDNYGYTF. The CDR3 region has the DNA TGTGCCAGCGCCCCGAGGGACAGGGACAACTATGGCTACACCTTC.

A single count supports this clone. V is TRBV18 and J is TRBJ2-1; a weak D match, TRBD2 (6 bases). CDR1 and CDR2 from the germline V gene are KGHSH and LQKENI. The V end lost 3 bases, the J end lost 2 bases, and 17 bases lay between the germline ends. This CDR3 has 17 residues. The CDR3 loop is CASSPRSGEGAYNEQFF. CDR3 coding DNA: TGTGCCAGCTCACCTCGGTCGGGGGAAGGGGCCTACAATGAGCAGTTCTTC.

The chain is built from TRBV6-5 and TRBJ2-3; no clear D. Trimming shortened V by 9 bases and J by 0 bases, and 16 bases separated the two germline ends. The CDR3 runs to 15 residues. Per the germline V gene, CDR1 is MNHEY and CDR2 is SVGAGI. The CDR3 nucleotides are TGTGCCAGTACTAAACCCGGAGCTAGCACAGATACGCAGTATTTT. This sequence encodes CASTKPGASTDTQYF.